This T cell receptor (beta chain) was identified during a study of cytomegalovirus exposure and HLA in healthy donors. Study-wide results and limits: In vitro experiments confirmed that three CMV-associated chains were specific for CMV antigens. The authors considered a cluster of highly shared sequence variants likely to be a sequencing artifact.

After removal of 5 bases from V and 3 bases from J, the junction contained 8 bases not matched to a gene. Germline V gene sequence: CDR1 SGHTA, CDR2 FQGTGA. The CDR3 is made up of 18 amino acids. PCR primers comprised 60 Vbeta and 13 Jbeta primers. Libraries were prepared by immunoSEQ multiplex PCR; TCRdb keeps only in-frame clonotypes and omits some of them. The specimen's table records 100,000 to 150,000 clones. About this clone itself: The antigen is not known.

The TCR comes from a man between 18 and 35 years old in good health and CMV-seronegative. Sequenced sample: PBMCs. The V call is TRBV7-3, the J call TRBJ2-2; 14 bases fit TRBD2. The CDR3 bases are TGTGCCAGCAGCCCCGGGACTAGCGGGGGCAAGGACACCGGGGAGCTGTTTTTT. Its protein product is CASSPGTSGGKDTGELFF.